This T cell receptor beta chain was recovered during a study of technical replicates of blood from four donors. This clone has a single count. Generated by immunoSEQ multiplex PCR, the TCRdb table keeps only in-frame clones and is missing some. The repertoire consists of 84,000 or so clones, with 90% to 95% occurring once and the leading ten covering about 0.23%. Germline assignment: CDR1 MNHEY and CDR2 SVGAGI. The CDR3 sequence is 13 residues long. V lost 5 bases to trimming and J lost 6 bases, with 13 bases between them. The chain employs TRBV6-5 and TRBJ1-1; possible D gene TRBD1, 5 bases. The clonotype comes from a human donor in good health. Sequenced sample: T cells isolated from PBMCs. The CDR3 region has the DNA TGTGCCAGCAGTCGCGGGGCATGGTCTGAAGCTTTCTTT. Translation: CASSRGAWSEAFF.